The entry that follows covers one TCR beta chain sequence. The sample originates from a study of OX40 agonist ivuxolimab in advanced cancers. Produced via immunoSEQ multiplex PCR; TCRdb's table is partial and in-frame only. The sample comprises approximately 29,000 clones, almost 80% of which are singletons, and 11% rests with the top ten. CDR1 and CDR2 from the germline V gene are LGHNA and YSLEER. J lost 1 base, V lost 4 bases, and 12 bases had no gene match. The CDR3 is made up of 17 amino acids. The V and J genes are TRBV4-3 and TRBJ1-1; 7 nucleotides match TRBD1. The sequencing used CD4+ or CD8+ T cells sorted from blood, collected in a trial of the OX40 agonist ivuxolimab. The clonotype was recovered from an adult with an advanced solid tumor such as melanoma, head and neck, liver or kidney cancer. The CDR3 DNA reads as TGCGCCAGCAGCCCAACTAATTTAGGGGGCCGGAACACTGAAGCTTTCTTT. Translated, it gives CASSPTNLGGRNTEAFF.